Listed here are 26 T cell receptor beta chains from one sample, sequenced in a study of T cell changes during pregnancy in multiple sclerosis. Sequenced by immunoSEQ multiplex PCR; TCRdb stores in-frame clones only, minus some. The sample comprises some 77,000 clones, about 92% of which are singletons, and 2.5% to 3% rests with the top ten. The sample consisted of peripheral blood, taken after pregnancy. These receptors were taken from a female donor in good health, enrolled as a control in a pregnancy study.

The rearrangement uses TRBV7-3 and TRBJ1-1; 10 positions agree with TRBD1. V lost 5 bases and J lost 4; bases outside the gene matches: 4. This CDR3 has 14 amino acids. Germline assignment: CDR1 SGHTA and CDR2 FQGTGA. For the CDR3, the DNA is TGTGCCAGCAGCCGACAGGGGGCAGGCACTGAAGCTTTCTTT. Translation gives CASSRQGAGTEAFF.

This clone was detected only once. V gene TRBV7-3 combines with J gene TRBJ2-1; TRBD1 agrees at 9 bases. This CDR3 has 15 residues. V shed 5 bases, J shed 8 bases, and the junction held 10 bases outside the gene matches. The germline CDR1 and CDR2 sequences are SGHTA and FQGTGA. The CDR3 DNA sequence: TGTGCCAGCAGCCCCTACAGGGGGCGTAGGGATGAGCAGTTCTTC. Encoded protein: CASSPYRGRRDEQFF.

The chain has TRBV15 and TRBJ2-7; 11 nucleotides match TRBD2. With V trimmed by 1 base and J by 3 bases, 2 bases remained unmatched. This CDR3 region has 15 residues. The germline V gene encodes CDR1 LNHNV and CDR2 YYDKDF (reference sequence). The CDR3 DNA sequence: TGTGCCACCAGCAGAGTGACTAGCGGGAACTACGAGCAGTACTTC. This sequence encodes CATSRVTSGNYEQYF. The whole variable domain, remainder taken from reference TRBV15 and TRBJ2-7, is DAMVIQNPRYQVTQFGKPVTLSCSQTLNHNVMYWYQQKSSQAPKLLFHYYDKDFNNEADTPDNFQSRRPNTSFCFLDIRSPGLGDTAMYLCATSRVTSGNYEQYFGPGTRLTVT.

The chain recombines TRBV7-2 with TRBJ2-3, with D tentatively TRBD2 (6 bases). V lost 6 bases and J 2 bases, leaving 12 bases between the germline ends. Per the germline V gene, CDR1 is SGHTA and CDR2 is FQGNSA. This CDR3 is built from 14 residues. This CDR3 reads CASREGIYTDTQYF. The CDR3 coding sequence is TGTGCCAGCAGGGAGGGAATTTACACAGATACGCAGTATTTT.

The rearrangement links TRBV29-1 to TRBJ1-2; D is undetermined. The CDR3 is 12 amino acids. Trimming left V 6 bases short and J 2 bases short, with 10 bases between. The V gene's germline CDR1 is SQVTM and CDR2 ANQGSEA. The CDR3 loop is CSVSRANYGYTF. The CDR3 DNA sequence: TGCAGCGTCTCTCGAGCAAACTATGGCTACACCTTC.

V and J are TRBV7-8 and TRBJ2-1; 10 nucleotides agree with TRBD2. Germline CDR1 reads SGHVS; CDR2 reads FQNEAQ. This CDR3 has 16 amino acids. J lost 3 bases, V lost 5 bases, and 7 bases had no gene match. This chain's CDR3 is CASSPTGTSVYNEQFF. The CDR3 DNA follows: TGTGCCAGCAGCCCCACAGGGACTAGCGTCTACAATGAGCAGTTCTTC.

This clone turned up a few times. The rearrangement joins TRBV19 to TRBJ2-4, with D tentatively TRBD2 (6 bases). The V and J ends lost 5 bases and 4 bases respectively, with 15 bases between them. This CDR3 has 15 amino acids. CDR1 and CDR2 (germline): LNHDA, SQIVND (reference sequence). CDR3 sequence: CASSQNRDSKNIQYF. The CDR3, as DNA: TGTGCCAGTAGTCAAAACCGGGACTCTAAAAACATTCAGTACTTC.

The rearrangement joins TRBV27 to TRBJ1-2; D remains unclear. CDR1 is MNHEY and CDR2 is SMNVEV in the germline V gene (reference sequence). V lost 6 bases and J lost 4, with 18 bases in between. The CDR3 loop spans 15 amino acids. This CDR3 reads CASRVAAPPGYGYTF. The CDR3 region has the DNA TGTGCCAGCAGGGTGGCGGCTCCCCCGGGCTATGGCTACACCTTC.

The gene calls are TRBV6-5 and TRBJ2-2; TRBD2 matches 8 bases. The trim removed 2 bases at V and 6 bases at J, leaving 5 bases unmatched. The CDR3 is made up of 15 amino acids. Germline CDR1 MNHEY, CDR2 SVGAGI. CDR3 region: CASSYAGLESGELFF. CDR3 sequence (DNA): TGTGCCAGCAGTTACGCGGGACTAGAGTCCGGGGAGCTGTTTTTT.

The chain joins TRBV18 to TRBJ2-7; TRBD2 matches at 13 bases. J gave up 5 bases and V 6 bases, and 7 bases lay outside the gene matches. Germline V gene lookup returns CDR1 KGHSH and CDR2 LQKENI. The CDR3 sequence is 15 residues long. The CDR3 is CASSRGTSGVNEQYF. The CDR3 DNA is TGTGCCAGCTCGCGGGGGACTAGCGGGGTCAACGAGCAGTACTTC.

This chain uses TRBV2 with TRBJ2-3; TRBD2 is a possible D gene (6 bases). Germline V gene lookup returns CDR1 SNHLY and CDR2 FYNNEI. The CDR3 is 14 residues long. The V end lost 8 bases, the J end lost 2 bases, and 14 bases lay between the germline ends. The DNA for the CDR3 is TGTGCCAGCGGGGTGGGGACTCACACAGATACGCAGTATTTT. It specifies CASGVGTHTDTQYF.

The chain is built from TRBV7-3 and TRBJ2-3; D not certain. Germline V gene data show CDR1 as SGHTA and CDR2 as FQGTGA. Trimming took 1 base from V and 2 from J, leaving 13 bases between them. The CDR3 has 16 amino acids. This chain's CDR3 is CASSLNTGLATDTQYF. The CDR3 nucleotides are TGTGCCAGCAGCTTAAATACGGGTCTGGCCACAGATACGCAGTATTTT. Looking up the rest from reference TRBV7-3 and TRBJ2-3 gives the full variable domain: GAGVSQTPSNKVTEKGKYVELRCDPISGHTALYWYRQSLGQGPEFLIYFQGTGAADDSGLPNDRFFAVRPEGSVSTLKIQRTERGDSAVYLCASSLNTGLATDTQYFGPGTRLTVL.

The rearrangement uses TRBV9 and TRBJ1-6; D is perhaps TRBD1 (6 bases). V was pared by 0 bases and J by 0 bases, with 10 bases between. The CDR3 loop spans 17 amino acids. Germline V lookup: CDR1 SGDLS, CDR2 YYNGEE. The DNA of the CDR3 is TGTGCCAGCAGCGTAGACAGGGCGAGCTCCTATAATTCACCCCTCCACTTT. Protein sequence: CASSVDRASSYNSPLHF.

This clone was seen only once. This chain joins TRBV15 and TRBJ2-5; 8 bases agree with TRBD2. Germline V gene data show CDR1 as LNHNV and CDR2 as YYDKDF (reference sequence). The CDR3 totals 17 residues. V shed 3 bases and J 2 bases; nucleotides not matched to a gene: 11. In nucleotides, the CDR3 is TGTGCCACCAGCAGGGGTTCAGCGGGAGCCATTCAAGAGACCCAGTACTTC. It is translated as CATSRGSAGAIQETQYF.

J is TRBJ1-2 and V is TRBV6-5; D not certain. The CDR3 length is 15 residues. The V end lost 0 bases, the J end lost 4 bases, and 12 bases lay between the germline ends. Germline lookup yields CDR1 MNHEY and CDR2 SVGAGI. CDR3 coding DNA: TGTGCCAGCAGTTACTCGACGGGGATCTTCTATGGCTACACCTTC. The encoded protein is CASSYSTGIFYGYTF.

The chain has TRBV2 and TRBJ1-2; no definite D call. V gave up 6 bases and J gave up 6 bases, with 8 bases separating them. The CDR3 is 11 residues long. CDR1 and CDR2 (germline): SNHLY, FYNNEI. CDR3: CASSPRDGYTF. For the CDR3, the DNA is TGTGCCAGCAGCCCTCGGGATGGCTACACCTTC.

The chain uses TRBV29-1 and TRBJ2-1; D possibly corresponds to TRBD2 (5 bases). CDR1 is SQVTM, CDR2 ANQGSEA, per germline. The CDR3 is made up of 18 amino acids. V lost 0 bases to trimming and J lost 0 bases, with 18 bases between them. In DNA form, the CDR3 reads TGCAGCGTTGAAGAGAAGTTGCAGCGGTTAAGCTCCTACAATGAGCAGTTCTTC. It specifies CSVEEKLQRLSSYNEQFF.

This chain uses TRBV25-1 with TRBJ2-2; weak D call: TRBD1 (6 bases). V dropped 4 bases and J dropped 1 base, with 10 bases sitting between them. This CDR3 contains 15 residues. Germline loops: CDR1 MGHDK, CDR2 SYGVNS. This CDR3 reads CASSGETGNTGELFF. CDR3 coding DNA: TGTGCCAGCAGTGGAGAGACAGGGAACACCGGGGAGCTGTTTTTT.

The chain is built from TRBV2 and TRBJ2-3; 11 positions match TRBD2. Trimming removed 7 bases from V and 5 bases from J; junction bases left unmatched: 8. Per the germline V gene, CDR1 is SNHLY and CDR2 is FYNNEI. The CDR3 is made up of 15 amino acids. CDR3: CASIQLAGAGDTQYF. As DNA, the CDR3 is TGTGCCAGCATCCAACTAGCGGGAGCAGGAGATACGCAGTATTTT. Full variable domain (remainder filled in from reference TRBV2 and TRBJ2-3): EPEVTQTPSHQVTQMGQEVILRCVPISNHLYFYWYRQILGQKVEFLVSFYNNEISEKSEIFDDQFSVERPDGSNFTLKIRSTKLEDSAMYFCASIQLAGAGDTQYFGPGTRLTVL.

The chain links TRBV5-4 to TRBJ2-7; 10 bases agree with TRBD2. The V gene end was trimmed by 2 bases and the J gene end by 4 bases; junction bases not matched to a gene: 6. Germline V gene lookup returns CDR1 SGHNT and CDR2 YYREEE (reference sequence). This CDR3 is built from 15 residues. The CDR3 DNA reads TGTGCCAGCAGCTTAAGGAGCGGGGGGGCTTACGAGCAGTACTTC. Translating gives CASSLRSGGAYEQYF.

The chain recombines TRBV7-8 with TRBJ1-1; TRBD1 matches 7 bases. Germline CDR1 SGHVS, CDR2 FQNEAQ. V trimming: 0 bases; J trimming: 0 bases; junction bases outside the gene matches: 4. The CDR3 loop spans 16 amino acids. The CDR3 loop is CASSLARGRVNTEAFF. The CDR3 coding sequence is TGTGCCAGCAGCTTAGCGAGGGGGCGGGTGAACACTGAAGCTTTCTTT.

V usage is TRBV4-1 and J usage is TRBJ1-2; 7 bases line up with TRBD1. The V gene end was trimmed by 4 bases and the J gene end by 4 bases; junction bases not matched to a gene: 3. CDR1 and CDR2 (germline): MGHRA, YSYEKL. This CDR3 contains 13 residues. The CDR3 nucleotides read TGCGCCAGCAGCCGGGACAGCCGCTATGGCTACACCTTC. This encodes CASSRDSRYGYTF.

The chain couples TRBV18 to TRBJ2-3, with 8 bases matching TRBD2. Germline V gene sequence: CDR1 KGHSH, CDR2 LQKENI. The trim removed 3 bases at V and 0 bases at J, leaving 2 bases unmatched. CDR3 length equals 15 residues. The CDR3 sequence: CASSPVAGSTDTQYF. CDR3 in DNA: TGTGCCAGCTCACCTGTAGCGGGGAGCACAGATACGCAGTATTTT.

The V call is TRBV7-9, the J call TRBJ2-3; D is unresolved. The V end was cut by 5 bases, the J end by 4 bases, with 16 bases between. The CDR3 runs 15 residues. CDR1 is SEHNR and CDR2 is FQNEAQ in the germline V gene (reference sequence). Written as DNA, the CDR3 is TGTGCCAGCAGCCTGGGTGGCGGCCCGGCAGATACGCAGTATTTT. This encodes CASSLGGGPADTQYF.

The gene calls are TRBV19 and TRBJ2-1; D might be TRBD1 (6 bases). Looked up from germline, CDR1 is LNHDA and CDR2 is SQIVND (reference sequence). Trimming shortened V by 3 bases and J by 4 bases, and 16 bases separated the two germline ends. The CDR3 loop spans 16 amino acids. The CDR3: CASSMRQGMSYNEQFF. The CDR3 bases are TGTGCCAGTAGTATGAGGCAGGGGATGTCGTACAATGAGCAGTTCTTC.

The genes are TRBV18 and TRBJ2-7; D is uncertain. Trimming removed 0 bases from V and 4 bases from J, with 7 bases in between. In germline, CDR1 is KGHSH, CDR2 LQKENI. The CDR3 totals 13 residues. The CDR3 region has the DNA TGTGCCAGCTCACCACCTATGGCTTACGAGCAGTACTTC. Its translation is CASSPPMAYEQYF. Using reference TRBV18 and TRBJ2-7 for the parts outside the CDR3, the full variable domain is NAGVMQNPRHLVRRRGQEARLRCSPMKGHSHVYWYRQLPEEGLKFMVYLQKENIIDESGMPKERFSAEFPKEGPSILRIQQVVRGDSAAYFCASSPPMAYEQYFGPGTRLTVT.